One and the same sample provided the 2 T cell receptor beta chains below, sequenced in a study of blood T cell repertoires in COVID-19. Libraries were prepared by immunoSEQ multiplex PCR; TCRdb keeps only in-frame clonotypes and omits some of them. This repertoire shows roughly 100,000 clones, about 89% found once; its top ten account for approximately 15%. The sequencing sample was made of peripheral blood. All receptors come from a man aged 50-59 years with acute or convalescent COVID-19.

V is TRBV5-1 and J is TRBJ2-7; D not certain. Germline loops: CDR1 SGHRS, CDR2 YFSETQ. The CDR3 runs 13 residues. Trimming left V 0 bases short and J 1 base short, with 5 bases between. The CDR3 sequence: CASSLGQSYEQYF. The CDR3 region has the DNA TGCGCCAGCAGCTTGGGGCAGTCCTACGAGCAGTACTTC. The full variable domain, its missing parts supplied by reference TRBV5-1 and TRBJ2-7, is KAGVTQTPRYLIKTRGQQVTLSCSPISGHRSVSWYQQTPGQGLQFLFEYFSETQRNKGNFPGRFSGRQFSNSRSEMNVSTLELGDSALYLCASSLGQSYEQYFGPGTRLTVT.

This chain joins TRBV18 and TRBJ1-2, with 8 positions matching TRBD1. With 3 bases clipped from V and 4 bases from J, the junction kept 1 base outside the gene matches. Germline loops: CDR1 KGHSH, CDR2 LQKENI. The CDR3 is made up of 13 amino acids. The CDR3 protein is CASSPGQGYGYTF. In DNA form, the CDR3 reads TGTGCCAGCTCACCCGGACAGGGCTATGGCTACACCTTC.